This section outlines one T cell receptor beta chain sequence together with its context. Its antigen is unidentified. The CDR3 loop spans 13 amino acids. Germline V gene sequence: CDR1 KGHSH, CDR2 LQKENI. V lost 8 bases, J lost 3 bases, and 6 bases stayed unmatched. PCR was performed a second time for about 7 to 11 cycles using a sample-barcoded 5' primer and a J-beta primer mix. TCRdb passed the 5' RACE reads through MiXCR, listing each CDR3 protein once. The table includes about 1.7 million distinct CDR3 sequences, about 28% detected once. The sample comes from a study of blood T cells in healthy people across ages. Overall study findings and caveats: Among long-lived donors, naive CD4+ cells were more numerous and diversity higher than in aged donors. Unsorted PBMCs prevented conclusive naive versus antigen-experienced comparison.

Samples had at least 6.5 million PBMCs isolated from them. The chain couples TRBV18 to TRBJ2-7, with TRBD1 matching over 8 bases. This TCR was sampled from a woman aged 25 to 45 in good health. Sequenced material: blood. The CDR3, as DNA: TGTGCCAGCGTACAGGGGGATGACTACGAGCAGTACTTC. It yields the protein CASVQGDDYEQYF.